This T cell receptor (beta chain) was observed in a study of shared clonotypes between healthy human individuals. The wider study: Each donor's CD8 memory used one plate, CD8 naive two, each CD4 subset three.

This CDR3 has 15 residues. The germline V gene encodes CDR1 GTSNPN and CDR2 SVGIG (reference sequence). V was cut by 0 bases and J by 0 bases, with 10 bases left in between. About this clone itself: No antigen is known for it.

Measured with immunoSEQ multiplex PCR; TCRdb has only the in-frame clones, and not every one. Of about 2.3 million clones in the sample, 92% were seen once. Study findings and constraints: About 5.2% was the fraction of naive CD4 clonotypes found shared across several donors. Sampling covered nothing but blood. Tissue TCR repertoires likely differ from those found in blood. Expectations were that clonotype sharing among donors would be affected by sequencing depth.

The chain joins TRBV30 to TRBJ2-3; TRBD1 is a possible D gene (6 bases). The origin of this receptor is a man between 18 and 29 years old in good health. Some clones in this sample may be carry-over from other donors' samples. Sequenced: naive CD4+ T cells from PBMCs. Noted subset: CD45RA+ positively selected. Here the CDR3 DNA reads TGTGCCTGGAGTGTGACAGGATACAGCACAGATACGCAGTATTTT. This encodes CAWSVTGYSTDTQYF. The full variable domain, its missing parts supplied by reference TRBV30 and TRBJ2-3, is SQTIHQWPATLVQPVGSPLSLECTVEGTSNPNLYWYRQAAGRGLQLLFYSVGIGQISSEVPQNLSASRPQDRQFILSSKKLLLSDSGFYLCAWSVTGYSTDTQYFGPGTRLTVL.